The present T cell receptor (beta chain) was sequenced within a study of T-cell reconstitution after alpha-beta-depleted transplantation in children. Library preparation (for TCRbeta) was performed with unique molecular identifiers. One entry per CDR3 protein, called by TCRdb with MiXCR from the PCR reads. Of 530,000 or so distinct CDR3 sequences listed, about a quarter are singletons. For this clonotype: Its antigen is not known.

Study findings and constraints: Once a year had passed after transplant, T-cell counts and diversity came mostly from newly produced T cells. Recipient T cells and thymic progenitors that survived were the source of the high TCRbeta diversity seen at day 60 in some patients. Alpha-beta T cells about two months after transplant reportedly derived from several hundred expanded graft clones.

The TCR sequence derives from a boy less than two years old with Wiskott-Aldrich syndrome, due to receive a stem cell transplant. The sequences come from PBMCs, collected before TCRalphabeta/CD19-depleted stem cell transplant.

CDR3 amino acids: CSATDFRTDTQYF. For the CDR3, the DNA is TGCAGTGCTACCGACTTTCGCACAGATACGCAGTATTTT. This rearrangement joins TRBV20-1 to TRBJ2-3; the D is unclear. CDR1 is DFQATT, CDR2 SNEGSKA, per germline (reference sequence). The CDR3 is made up of 13 amino acids. Between the trimmed V and J ends, which lost 4 bases and 1 base, there was a span of 9 bases.